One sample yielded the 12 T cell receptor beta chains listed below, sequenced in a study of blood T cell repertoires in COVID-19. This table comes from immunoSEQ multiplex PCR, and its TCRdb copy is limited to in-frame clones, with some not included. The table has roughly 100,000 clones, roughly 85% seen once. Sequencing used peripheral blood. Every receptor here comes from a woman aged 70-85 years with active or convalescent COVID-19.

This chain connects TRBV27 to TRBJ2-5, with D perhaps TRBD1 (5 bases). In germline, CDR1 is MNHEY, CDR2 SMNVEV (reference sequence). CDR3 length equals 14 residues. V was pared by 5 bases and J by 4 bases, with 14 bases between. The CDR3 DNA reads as TGTGCCAGCAGTCAAGGGGATTTGCGAGAGACCCAGTACTTC. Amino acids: CASSQGDLRETQYF.

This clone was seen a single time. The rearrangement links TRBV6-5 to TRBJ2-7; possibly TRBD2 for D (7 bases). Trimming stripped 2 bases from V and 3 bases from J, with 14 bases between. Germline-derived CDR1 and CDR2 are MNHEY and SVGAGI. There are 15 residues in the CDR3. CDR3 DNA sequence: TGTGCCAGCAGTTACCGGCGGGGGCCGGACTACGAGCAGTACTTC. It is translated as CASSYRRGPDYEQYF.

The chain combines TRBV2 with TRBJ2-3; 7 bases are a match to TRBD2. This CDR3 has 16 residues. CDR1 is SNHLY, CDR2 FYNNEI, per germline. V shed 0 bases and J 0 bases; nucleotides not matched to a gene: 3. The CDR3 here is CASSEAGGGSTDTQYF. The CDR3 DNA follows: TGTGCCAGCAGTGAAGCAGGCGGGGGTAGCACAGATACGCAGTATTTT.

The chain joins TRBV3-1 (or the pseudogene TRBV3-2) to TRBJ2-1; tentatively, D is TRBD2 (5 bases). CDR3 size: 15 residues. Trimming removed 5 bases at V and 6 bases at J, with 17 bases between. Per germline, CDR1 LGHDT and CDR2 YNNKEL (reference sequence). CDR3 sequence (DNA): TGTGCCAGCAGCAGATCACGGGGAGAGCTCAATGAGCAGTTCTTC. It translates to CASSRSRGELNEQFF.

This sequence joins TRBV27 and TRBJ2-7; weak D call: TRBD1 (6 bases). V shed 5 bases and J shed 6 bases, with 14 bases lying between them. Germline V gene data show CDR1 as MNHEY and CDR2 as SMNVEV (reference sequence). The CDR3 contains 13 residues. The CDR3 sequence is CASSGTGYSEQYF. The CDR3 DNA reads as TGTGCCAGCAGTGGAACAGGGTATTCCGAGCAGTACTTC.

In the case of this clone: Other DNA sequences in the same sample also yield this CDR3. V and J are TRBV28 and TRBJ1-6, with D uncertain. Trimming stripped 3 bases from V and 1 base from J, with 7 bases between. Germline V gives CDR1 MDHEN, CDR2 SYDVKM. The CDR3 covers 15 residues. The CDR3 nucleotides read TGTGCCAGCAGTTTTCGGGGTTCCTATAATTCACCCCTCCACTTT. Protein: CASSFRGSYNSPLHF. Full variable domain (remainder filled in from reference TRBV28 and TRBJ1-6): DVKVTQSSRYLVKRTGEKVFLECVQDMDHENMFWYRQDPGLGLRLIYFSYDVKMKEKGDIPEGYSVSREKKERFSLILESASTNQTSMYLCASSFRGSYNSPLHFGNGTRLTVT.

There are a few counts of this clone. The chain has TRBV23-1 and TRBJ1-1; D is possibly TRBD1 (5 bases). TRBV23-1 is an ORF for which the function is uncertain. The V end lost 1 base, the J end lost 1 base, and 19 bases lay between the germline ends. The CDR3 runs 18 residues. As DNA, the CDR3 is TGCGCCAGCAGTCAATGGGCAGGGTCTTCTGTAGGGAACACTGAAGCTTTCTTT. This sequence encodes CASSQWAGSSVGNTEAFF.

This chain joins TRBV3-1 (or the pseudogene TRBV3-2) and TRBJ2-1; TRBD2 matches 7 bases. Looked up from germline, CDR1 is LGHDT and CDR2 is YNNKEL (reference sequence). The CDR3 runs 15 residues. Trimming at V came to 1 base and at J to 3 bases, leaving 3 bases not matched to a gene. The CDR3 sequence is CASSQGGSNYNEQFF. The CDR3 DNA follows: TGTGCCAGCAGCCAAGGCGGGAGTAACTACAATGAGCAGTTCTTC.

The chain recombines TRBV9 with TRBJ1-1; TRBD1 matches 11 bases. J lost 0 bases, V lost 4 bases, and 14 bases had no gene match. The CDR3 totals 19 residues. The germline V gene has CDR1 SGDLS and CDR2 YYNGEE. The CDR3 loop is CASSPRTGGNKPLNTEAFF. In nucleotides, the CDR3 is TGTGCCAGCAGCCCCCGGACAGGGGGCAATAAACCACTGAACACTGAAGCTTTCTTT.

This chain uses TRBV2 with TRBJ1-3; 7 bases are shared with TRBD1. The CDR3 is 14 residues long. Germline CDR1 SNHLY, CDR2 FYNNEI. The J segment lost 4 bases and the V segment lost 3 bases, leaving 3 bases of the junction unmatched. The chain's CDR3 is CASSDLGQGNTIYF. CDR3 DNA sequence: TGTGCCAGCAGTGATTTGGGACAGGGAAACACCATATATTTT.

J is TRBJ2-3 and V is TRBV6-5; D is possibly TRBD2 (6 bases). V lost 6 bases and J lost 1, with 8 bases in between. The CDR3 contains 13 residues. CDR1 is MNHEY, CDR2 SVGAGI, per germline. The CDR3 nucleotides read TGTGCCAGCAGGGCTAGCGGCACAGATACGCAGTATTTT. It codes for CASRASGTDTQYF.

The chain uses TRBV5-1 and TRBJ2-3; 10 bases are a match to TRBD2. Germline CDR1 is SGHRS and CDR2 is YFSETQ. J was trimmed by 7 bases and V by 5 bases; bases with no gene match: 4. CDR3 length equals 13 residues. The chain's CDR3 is CASRNSGRNTQYF. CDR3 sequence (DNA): TGCGCCAGCAGGAATAGCGGGAGGAATACGCAGTATTTT.